The 21 T cell receptor beta chains presented below share a single source sample, sequenced in a study of OX40 agonist ivuxolimab in advanced cancers. Sequencing used immunoSEQ multiplex PCR; TCRdb keeps in-frame clones, though not all of them. The repertoire has 70,000 to 75,000 clones, approximately 90% of them found once; the top ten carry 1.1%. Sequenced here: CD4+ or CD8+ T cells sorted from blood, sampled in a trial of the OX40 agonist ivuxolimab. The receptors here all came from an adult with an advanced solid tumor such as melanoma, head and neck, liver or kidney cancer.

The chain carries TRBV18 and TRBJ2-1; TRBD1 or TRBD2 may be the D gene (5 bases each). Germline V CDR1 and CDR2: KGHSH, LQKENI. The CDR3 extends over 12 amino acids. V lost 3 bases and J 5 bases, leaving 5 bases between the germline ends. CDR3 loop: CASSPGHNEQFF. The CDR3 DNA follows: TGTGCCAGCTCACCGGGACACAATGAGCAGTTCTTC.

The V and J genes are TRBV6-6 and TRBJ2-4; 7 positions agree with TRBD2. Germline V gene sequence: CDR1 MNHNY, CDR2 SVGAGI (reference sequence). V trimming: 6 bases; J trimming: 0 bases; junction bases outside the gene matches: 8. The CDR3 has 16 amino acids. CDR3 amino acids: CASRAGDTSAKNIQYF. The DNA of the CDR3 is TGTGCCAGCAGGGCGGGAGACACTTCAGCCAAAAACATTCAGTACTTC.

This chain joins TRBV2 and TRBJ2-2, with 10 bases that match TRBD1. This CDR3 spans 16 amino acids. The germline gives CDR1 SNHLY, CDR2 FYNNEI. V shed 3 bases, J shed 4 bases, and the junction held 5 bases outside the gene matches. CDR3 nucleotides: TGTGCCAGCAGTGACCGGGACAGGGGTTCCACCGGGGAGCTGTTTTTT. It yields the protein CASSDRDRGSTGELFF.

V gene TRBV2 combines with J gene TRBJ1-5; 10 nucleotides align to TRBD1. This CDR3 has 17 amino acids. With V trimmed by 5 bases and J by 2 bases, 9 bases remained unmatched. Germline lookup yields CDR1 SNHLY and CDR2 FYNNEI. As DNA, the CDR3 is TGTGCCAGCAGTCCTAGGACAGGGGGAACAGGCAATCAGCCCCAGCATTTT. Its translation: CASSPRTGGTGNQPQHF.

The chain is built from TRBV6-6 and TRBJ2-5, with D possibly matching TRBD2 (5 bases). This CDR3 spans 14 amino acids. The germline CDR1 and CDR2 sequences are MNHNY and SVGAGI (reference sequence). The V end was cut by 2 bases, the J end by 2 bases, with 9 bases between. The CDR3 protein is CASSYRDRQETQYF. The CDR3, as DNA: TGTGCCAGCAGTTACCGGGATCGGCAAGAGACCCAGTACTTC.

The gene calls are TRBV6-1 and TRBJ2-2; TRBD1 aligns across 8 bases. V shed 4 bases and J 7 bases; nucleotides not matched to a gene: 2. The germline gives CDR1 MNHNS, CDR2 SASEGT. CDR3 length equals 13 residues. The chain's CDR3 is CASSGQGNGELFF. The CDR3 nucleotides read TGTGCCAGCAGTGGACAGGGGAACGGGGAGCTGTTTTTT.

CDR3 nucleotide sequence: TGTGCCAGCAGCAAACTAGCTAGCACAGATACGCAGTATTTT. Translated, it gives CASSKLASTDTQYF. The chain uses TRBV7-3 and TRBJ2-3, with D possibly TRBD2 on 6 matching bases. The CDR3 extends over 14 amino acids. V gave up 5 bases and J gave up 0 bases, with 9 bases separating them. Germline CDR1 reads SGHTA; CDR2 reads FQGTGA.

The chain links TRBV4-2 to TRBJ1-5; 8 positions match TRBD1. The CDR3 runs 15 residues. The V gene end was trimmed by 0 bases and the J gene end by 7 bases; junction bases not matched to a gene: 5. CDR1 is LGHNA, CDR2 YNFKEQ, per germline. CDR3 in DNA: TGTGCCAGCAGCCAAGAGGCACAGGGGGACCAGCCCCAGCATTTT. Translation gives CASSQEAQGDQPQHF.

The rearrangement links TRBV27 to TRBJ1-2; D uncertain. CDR1 MNHEY and CDR2 SMNVEV come from the germline V gene (reference sequence). This CDR3 comprises 13 residues. Trimming cost V 3 bases and J 0 bases, with 5 bases left between them. For the CDR3, the DNA is TGTGCCAGCAGTTTGAAGTCTAACTATGGCTACACCTTC. Protein product: CASSLKSNYGYTF.

The genes are TRBV5-6 and TRBJ2-7; 7 bases match TRBD1. The germline gives CDR1 SGHDT, CDR2 YYEEEE. The J segment lost 1 base and the V segment lost 0 bases, leaving 7 bases of the junction unmatched. This CDR3 has 16 residues. CDR3 sequence reads: CASSLDPEQGSYEQYF. The CDR3 DNA follows: TGTGCCAGCAGCTTGGACCCCGAACAGGGGTCCTACGAGCAGTACTTC.

Notes on this clone: The sample has other DNA sequences that encode this CDR3 too. This chain links TRBV6-5 with TRBJ2-5; D call uncertain. CDR1 is MNHEY and CDR2 is SVGAGI in the germline V gene. This CDR3 has 13 amino acids. The germline V and J ends were trimmed by 0 bases and 5 bases, with 7 bases remaining between them. As DNA, the CDR3 is TGTGCCAGCAGTTACTCCGGATGGGAGACCCAGTACTTC. It translates to CASSYSGWETQYF.

V is TRBV2 and J is TRBJ1-1; TRBD1 is a possible D gene (5 bases). CDR1 SNHLY and CDR2 FYNNEI come from the germline V gene. This CDR3 comprises 15 residues. Deletions cut 0 bases from V and 1 base from J, with 9 bases between. The CDR3 DNA reads as TGTGCCAGCAGTGAAGCGCTTGGGGGGAACACTGAAGCTTTCTTT. Its protein product is CASSEALGGNTEAFF.

The V gene is TRBV7-8, the J gene TRBJ2-5; D gene ambiguous. The CDR3 runs to 14 residues. Germline-derived CDR1 and CDR2 are SGHVS and FQNEAQ. The germline V and J ends were trimmed by 4 bases and 2 bases, with 11 bases remaining between them. The CDR3 DNA reads as TGTGCCAGCAGCTCTCTCGTCAGTCAAGAGACCCAGTACTTC. Its translation is CASSSLVSQETQYF.

This sequence joins TRBV7-9 and TRBJ1-2; D uncertain. V gave up 1 base and J gave up 1 base, with 7 bases separating them. This CDR3 has 14 residues. Germline loops: CDR1 SEHNR, CDR2 FQNEAQ (reference sequence). Here the CDR3 reads CASSLVRINYGYTF. The CDR3 DNA follows: TGTGCCAGCAGCTTAGTTCGCATTAACTATGGCTACACCTTC.

This clone was counted a single time. This chain joins TRBV10-3 and TRBJ2-7, with TRBD2 matching 7 bases. The CDR3 extends over 13 amino acids. Germline loops: CDR1 ENHRY, CDR2 SYGVKD. J lost 6 bases, V lost 4 bases, and 6 bases had no gene match. The CDR3 loop is CAISAEREGEQYF. CDR3 nucleotide sequence: TGTGCCATCAGTGCGGAGAGGGAGGGCGAGCAGTACTTC.

This clone was observed a single time. The chain joins TRBV7-9 to TRBJ2-1; D is possibly TRBD2 (5 bases). CDR3 length equals 16 residues. Trimming pared 5 bases from V and 0 bases from J, leaving 14 bases between. Germline-derived CDR1 and CDR2 are SEHNR and FQNEAQ (reference sequence). CDR3 protein: CASSTSAVSSYNEQFF. The CDR3 region has the DNA TGTGCCAGCAGCACCTCAGCGGTTAGCTCCTACAATGAGCAGTTCTTC.

This clone has just a few counts. The chain links TRBV28 to TRBJ2-1; D call uncertain. V was cut by 6 bases and J by 4 bases, with 19 bases left in between. Germline-derived CDR1 and CDR2 are MDHEN and SYDVKM. The CDR3 is 16 amino acids. The CDR3 sequence: CASRGNPKYLYNEQFF. CDR3 sequence (DNA): TGTGCCAGCAGAGGTAATCCAAAGTACTTATACAATGAGCAGTTCTTC.

The rearrangement joins TRBV7-2 to TRBJ2-3; the D is unclear. This CDR3 spans 15 amino acids. V was shortened by 1 base and J by 1 base, with 9 bases between the two germline ends. Germline values: CDR1 SGHTA, CDR2 FQGNSA. The CDR3 is CASSLEASRTDTQYF. Written as DNA, the CDR3 is TGTGCCAGCAGCTTAGAGGCATCACGCACAGATACGCAGTATTTT.

J is TRBJ1-5 and V is TRBV19; tentative D call: TRBD1 (5 bases). CDR3 length: 15 amino acids. V dropped 0 bases and J dropped 6 bases, with 12 bases sitting between them. Germline CDR1 LNHDA, CDR2 SQIVND (reference sequence). The CDR3 spells CASSIDRRGAQPQHF. In DNA, the CDR3 is TGTGCCAGTAGTATAGATCGTAGGGGAGCTCAGCCCCAGCATTTT.

The genes are TRBV28 and TRBJ1-2; 7 bases fit TRBD1. The CDR3 consists of 12 residues. Germline V gene lookup returns CDR1 MDHEN and CDR2 SYDVKM. Losses at the gene ends were 2 bases for V and 14 bases for J; bases not matched to a gene: 8. For the CDR3, the DNA is TGTGCCAGCAGTTTAGCGACCGACAGGGTAACCTTC. Protein: CASSLATDRVTF.

The chain combines TRBV2 with TRBJ2-1, with TRBD1 as a possible D gene (6 bases). The CDR3 has 14 amino acids. The V end was cut by 6 bases, the J end by 0 bases, with 9 bases between. The germline CDR1 and CDR2 sequences are SNHLY and FYNNEI. The CDR3 region is CASSRDISYNEQFF. The CDR3 coding sequence is TGTGCCAGCAGCCGGGACATCTCCTACAATGAGCAGTTCTTC.